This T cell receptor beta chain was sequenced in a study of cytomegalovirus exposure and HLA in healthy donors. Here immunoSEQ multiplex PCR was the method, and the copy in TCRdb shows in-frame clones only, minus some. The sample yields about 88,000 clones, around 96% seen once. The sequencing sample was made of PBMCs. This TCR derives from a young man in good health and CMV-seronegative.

The CDR3 nucleotides read TGTGCCAGCAGCGGGACAGGGTATGGCTACACCTTC. This codes for CASSGTGYGYTF. The chain recombines TRBV14 with TRBJ1-2; 9 nucleotides line up with TRBD1. The V gene end was trimmed by 5 bases and the J gene end by 5 bases; junction bases not matched to a gene: 0. The V gene's germline CDR1 is SGHDN and CDR2 FVKESK. The CDR3 loop spans 12 amino acids.